Listed below are T cell receptor beta chains from one sample, sequenced in a study of cytotoxic CD8 clonotypes in ibrutinib-treated CLL. TCRdb's table, derived via immunoSEQ multiplex PCR, lists solely in-frame clones and lacks some. The sample holds approximately 350,000 clones, 67% seen once. Specimen: PBMCs, collected after 36 months of ibrutinib treatment. These TCRs come from a human donor with chronic lymphocytic leukemia. The CDR3 runs from the conserved cysteine through the conserved F or W. The order of the fields is D gene, clone size, V gene, J gene, CDR3 protein, CDR3 DNA. A D gene is named only where the DNA matches it firmly. The size field is filled for only some rows; it gives once, few, many or a size class.

D gene: NA
clone size: few
V gene: TRBV7-9
J gene: TRBJ1-2
CDR3 protein: CASSLAQGLSNYGYTF
CDR3 DNA: TGTGCCAGCAGCTTAGCACAGGGCCTTTCTAACTATGGCTACACCTTC

D gene: NA
clone size: NA
V gene: TRBV7-2
J gene: TRBJ2-5
CDR3 protein: CASSSENWYQETQYF
CDR3 DNA: TGTGCCAGCAGCTCCGAAAACTGGTACCAAGAGACCCAGTACTTC

D gene: NA
clone size: NA
V gene: TRBV18
J gene: TRBJ1-4
CDR3 protein: CASSPIDGSNEKLFF
CDR3 DNA: TGTGCCAGCTCACCGATTGACGGATCCAATGAAAAACTGTTTTTT

D gene: NA
clone size: NA
V gene: TRBV4-3
J gene: TRBJ2-7
CDR3 protein: CASSQDFGGPLLSYEQYF
CDR3 DNA: TGCGCCAGCAGCCAAGATTTTGGGGGGCCCCTCCTCTCCTACGAGCAGTACTTC

D gene: NA
clone size: NA
V gene: TRBV4-2
J gene: TRBJ1-5
CDR3 protein: CASSQGVLSNQPQHF
CDR3 DNA: TGTGCCAGCAGCCAAGGGGTTCTGAGCAATCAGCCCCAGCATTTT

D gene: NA
clone size: NA
V gene: TRBV7-6
J gene: TRBJ2-2
CDR3 protein: CASSSYRVVAGELFF
CDR3 DNA: TGTGCCAGCAGCTCCTATAGGGTCGTGGCCGGGGAGCTGTTTTTT

D gene: TRBD1
clone size: NA
V gene: TRBV27
J gene: TRBJ2-3
CDR3 protein: CASSGDRVGADTQYF
CDR3 DNA: TGTGCCAGCAGTGGAGACAGGGTAGGGGCAGATACGCAGTATTTT

D gene: NA
clone size: once
V gene: TRBV10-2
J gene: TRBJ2-7
CDR3 protein: CASRGGQGLVPSYEQYF
CDR3 DNA: TGCGCCAGCAGGGGGGGGCAGGGTCTGGTCCCCTCCTACGAGCAGTACTTC

D gene: TRBD1
clone size: NA
V gene: TRBV6-5
J gene: TRBJ2-7
CDR3 protein: CASSYSGTGGYHEQYF
CDR3 DNA: TGTGCCAGCAGTTACTCCGGGACAGGGGGCTACCACGAGCAGTACTTC

D gene: TRBD1
clone size: NA
V gene: TRBV4-1
J gene: TRBJ1-2
CDR3 protein: CASSQERTGGLGYGYTF
CDR3 DNA: TGCGCCAGCAGCCAAGAGCGGACAGGGGGACTAGGCTATGGCTACACCTTC

D gene: NA
clone size: NA
V gene: TRBV11-2
J gene: TRBJ2-7
CDR3 protein: CASSPTPDPIAYEQYF
CDR3 DNA: TGTGCCAGCAGTCCTACCCCGGACCCTATCGCCTACGAGCAGTACTTC

D gene: NA
clone size: few
V gene: TRBV4-2
J gene: TRBJ1-5
CDR3 protein: CASSLDSDNQPQHF
CDR3 DNA: TGTGCCAGCAGCCTGGACAGTGACAATCAGCCCCAGCATTTT

D gene: TRBD2
clone size: once
V gene: TRBV9
J gene: TRBJ2-1
CDR3 protein: CASSVSGGAGEQFF
CDR3 DNA: TGTGCCAGCAGCGTGAGCGGGGGGGCCGGTGAGCAGTTCTTC

D gene: NA
clone size: NA
V gene: TRBV25-1
J gene: TRBJ2-3
CDR3 protein: CASSEQSPGVVPTDTQYF
CDR3 DNA: TGTGCCAGCAGTGAACAATCCCCGGGGGTAGTTCCCACAGATACGCAGTATTTT

D gene: NA
clone size: NA
V gene: TRBV15
J gene: TRBJ2-5
CDR3 protein: CATSRGDSSQETQYF
CDR3 DNA: TGTGCCACCAGCAGAGGTGACTCGTCCCAAGAGACCCAGTACTTC

D gene: TRBD2
clone size: NA
V gene: TRBV27
J gene: TRBJ2-3
CDR3 protein: CASSLGSGTSTDTQYF
CDR3 DNA: TGTGCCAGCAGTTTGGGTAGCGGGACTAGCACAGATACGCAGTATTTT

D gene: NA
clone size: NA
V gene: TRBV29-1
J gene: TRBJ1-5
CDR3 protein: CSVELTGLPGPQHF
CDR3 DNA: TGCAGCGTTGAATTAACGGGTCTCCCAGGGCCCCAGCATTTT

D gene: NA
clone size: few
V gene: TRBV28
J gene: TRBJ2-1
CDR3 protein: CASSNGPEQFF
CDR3 DNA: TGTGCCAGCAGCAACGGACCAGAGCAGTTCTTC

D gene: NA
clone size: NA
V gene: TRBV5-1
J gene: TRBJ2-5
CDR3 protein: CASSLWTRRGKQETQYF
CDR3 DNA: TGCGCCAGCAGCCTCTGGACCCGACGTGGAAAACAAGAGACCCAGTACTTC

D gene: NA
clone size: few
V gene: TRBV6-5
J gene: TRBJ2-7
CDR3 protein: CASSEGLGEQYF
CDR3 DNA: TGTGCCAGCAGCGAGGGACTGGGCGAGCAGTACTTC

D gene: NA
clone size: NA
V gene: TRBV10-3
J gene: TRBJ2-2
CDR3 protein: CAIKGTTGGGELFF
CDR3 DNA: TGTGCCATAAAGGGCACGACCGGGGGCGGGGAGCTGTTTTTT

D gene: TRBD1
clone size: NA
V gene: TRBV27
J gene: TRBJ2-7
CDR3 protein: CASSDGNRGYEQYF
CDR3 DNA: TGTGCCAGCAGTGATGGCAACAGGGGCTACGAGCAGTACTTC

D gene: NA
clone size: NA
V gene: TRBV27
J gene: TRBJ1-1
CDR3 protein: CASSAHVNTEAFF
CDR3 DNA: TGTGCCAGCAGTGCCCACGTCAACACTGAAGCTTTCTTT

D gene: TRBD1
clone size: once
V gene: TRBV18
J gene: TRBJ1-5
CDR3 protein: CASSLRGPASDEPQHF
CDR3 DNA: TGTGCCAGCTCACTCAGGGGGCCCGCGTCCGATGAGCCCCAGCATTTT

D gene: NA
clone size: NA
V gene: TRBV6-1
J gene: TRBJ2-4
CDR3 protein: CASSEGVNTLAKNIQYF
CDR3 DNA: TGTGCCAGCAGTGAAGGGGTTAACACGTTAGCCAAAAACATTCAGTACTTC

D gene: TRBD1
clone size: once
V gene: TRBV4-1
J gene: TRBJ1-6
CDR3 protein: CASSPTNRGQANPPLHF
CDR3 DNA: TGCGCCAGCAGCCCAACCAATCGAGGACAGGCGAATCCACCCCTCCACTTT

D gene: TRBD1
clone size: NA
V gene: TRBV7-6
J gene: TRBJ2-7
CDR3 protein: CASSGTGGARDPYEQYF
CDR3 DNA: TGTGCCAGCAGCGGGACAGGGGGCGCCCGGGATCCCTACGAGCAGTACTTC

D gene: TRBD1
clone size: once
V gene: TRBV11-2
J gene: TRBJ2-7
CDR3 protein: CASSWTGGEQYF
CDR3 DNA: TGTGCCAGCAGCTGGACAGGGGGCGAGCAGTACTTC

D gene: TRBD1
clone size: few
V gene: TRBV4-3
J gene: TRBJ2-3
CDR3 protein: CASSQRQGAPDTQYF
CDR3 DNA: TGCGCCAGCAGCCAAAGACAGGGCGCGCCAGATACGCAGTATTTT

D gene: NA
clone size: NA
V gene: TRBV11-3
J gene: TRBJ2-2
CDR3 protein: CASSPHTGELFF
CDR3 DNA: TGTGCCAGCAGCCCCCACACCGGGGAGCTGTTTTTT

D gene: TRBD1
clone size: NA
V gene: TRBV7-8
J gene: TRBJ1-2
CDR3 protein: CASSSRTGVPYGYTF
CDR3 DNA: TGTGCCAGCAGCTCTAGGACAGGGGTCCCTTATGGCTACACCTTC

D gene: NA
clone size: NA
V gene: TRBV9
J gene: TRBJ1-2
CDR3 protein: CASSAHSNYGYTF
CDR3 DNA: TGTGCCAGCAGCGCTCACAGTAACTATGGCTACACCTTC

D gene: NA
clone size: NA
V gene: TRBV9
J gene: TRBJ2-3
CDR3 protein: CASSVEGASGDTQYF
CDR3 DNA: TGTGCCAGCAGCGTGGAAGGAGCTTCGGGAGATACGCAGTATTTT

D gene: NA
clone size: NA
V gene: TRBV28
J gene: TRBJ2-7
CDR3 protein: CASSSYSSYEQYF
CDR3 DNA: TGTGCCAGCAGTTCATACAGCTCCTACGAGCAGTACTTC

D gene: TRBD1
clone size: NA
V gene: TRBV7-9
J gene: TRBJ2-7
CDR3 protein: CASSLPTGPPYEQYF
CDR3 DNA: TGTGCCAGCAGCTTACCGACAGGGCCCCCCTACGAGCAGTACTTC

D gene: TRBD1
clone size: NA
V gene: TRBV5-1
J gene: TRBJ2-7
CDR3 protein: CASSTRIRDRAGGQYF
CDR3 DNA: TGCGCCAGCAGCACCCGAATCCGGGACAGGGCCGGCGGGCAGTACTTC

D gene: NA
clone size: NA
V gene: TRBV5-6
J gene: TRBJ1-4
CDR3 protein: CASSVLTGGKLFF
CDR3 DNA: TGTGCCAGCAGCGTTCTCACCGGGGGAAAACTGTTTTTT

D gene: NA
clone size: NA
V gene: TRBV11-2
J gene: TRBJ2-2
CDR3 protein: CASSLDLVGELFF
CDR3 DNA: TGTGCCAGCAGCTTAGATCTAGTTGGGGAGCTGTTTTTT

D gene: NA
clone size: few
V gene: TRBV10-3
J gene: TRBJ2-3
CDR3 protein: CAITDSTDTQYF
CDR3 DNA: TGTGCCATCACAGACTCCACAGATACGCAGTATTTT

D gene: NA
clone size: NA
V gene: TRBV25-1
J gene: TRBJ1-3
CDR3 protein: CASSGAGFGNTIYF
CDR3 DNA: TGTGCCAGCAGTGGGGCAGGGTTCGGAAACACCATATATTTT

D gene: NA
clone size: few
V gene: TRBV13
J gene: TRBJ1-5
CDR3 protein: CASSVGSAQPQHF
CDR3 DNA: TGTGCCAGCAGCGTCGGGAGTGCTCAGCCCCAGCATTTT

D gene: TRBD1
clone size: NA
V gene: TRBV18
J gene: TRBJ1-5
CDR3 protein: CASSRTGQNNQPQHF
CDR3 DNA: TGTGCCAGCTCACGAACGGGACAGAACAATCAGCCCCAGCATTTT

D gene: NA
clone size: NA
V gene: TRBV4-1
J gene: TRBJ1-5
CDR3 protein: CASSLTMGQPQHF
CDR3 DNA: TGCGCCAGCAGCCTCACGATGGGCCAGCCCCAGCATTTT

D gene: TRBD1
clone size: NA
V gene: TRBV2
J gene: TRBJ2-3
CDR3 protein: CATRDRQADTQYF
CDR3 DNA: TGTGCCACCAGGGACAGACAGGCAGATACGCAGTATTTT

D gene: TRBD2
clone size: NA
V gene: TRBV5-6
J gene: TRBJ2-7
CDR3 protein: CASRTSGRSYEQYF
CDR3 DNA: TGTGCCAGCAGGACTAGCGGGAGGTCCTACGAGCAGTACTTC

D gene: TRBD2
clone size: NA
V gene: TRBV5-4
J gene: TRBJ2-7
CDR3 protein: CASSSPTIAGGVYEQYF
CDR3 DNA: TGTGCCAGCAGCTCGCCGACAATAGCGGGGGGTGTGTACGAGCAGTACTTC

D gene: NA
clone size: NA
V gene: TRBV5-1
J gene: TRBJ2-1
CDR3 protein: CASSPLGNNEQFF
CDR3 DNA: TGCGCCAGCAGCCCTTTGGGGAACAATGAGCAGTTCTTC

D gene: NA
clone size: NA
V gene: TRBV18
J gene: TRBJ2-7
CDR3 protein: CASSPNRGSGYEQYF
CDR3 DNA: TGTGCCAGCTCCCCCAACCGGGGATCTGGCTACGAGCAGTACTTC

D gene: NA
clone size: few
V gene: TRBV5-6
J gene: TRBJ2-7
CDR3 protein: CASSTGVRGYEQYF
CDR3 DNA: TGTGCCAGCAGCACGGGCGTCAGGGGATACGAGCAGTACTTC

D gene: NA
clone size: NA
V gene: TRBV2
J gene: TRBJ2-2
CDR3 protein: CASSFTANTGELFF
CDR3 DNA: TGTGCCAGCAGTTTTACAGCAAACACCGGGGAGCTGTTTTTT

D gene: TRBD2
clone size: NA
V gene: TRBV5-1
J gene: TRBJ2-3
CDR3 protein: CASSLVSRGDTDTQYF
CDR3 DNA: TGCGCCAGCAGCTTGGTCTCGCGGGGGGACACAGATACGCAGTATTTT

D gene: NA
clone size: NA
V gene: TRBV7-8
J gene: TRBJ2-7
CDR3 protein: CASSLLGLVPTGLF
CDR3 DNA: TGTGCCAGCAGCTTGTTGGGGCTTGTGCCAACTGGGTTATTC

D gene: NA
clone size: few
V gene: TRBV13
J gene: TRBJ2-7
CDR3 protein: CASSPNHYEQYF
CDR3 DNA: TGTGCCAGCAGCCCCAATCACTACGAGCAGTACTTC

D gene: NA
clone size: NA
V gene: TRBV6-5
J gene: TRBJ1-1
CDR3 protein: CASSYSLPGLGTEAFF
CDR3 DNA: TGTGCCAGCAGTTACTCCCTCCCGGGGTTGGGCACTGAAGCTTTCTTT